These T cell receptor beta chains were read from a single sample in a study of beta chain features in type 1 diabetes. The assay was immunoSEQ multiplex PCR, and TCRdb's table has in-frame clones only and misses some. This table holds about 140,000 clones, about 10% found once. Sequences were obtained from naive CD4+ T cells from blood. These receptor sequences come from a man between 18 and 35 years old in good health. Both conserved end residues are part of each CDR3. The D gene is left open where the match is weak. Not all rows give a size; the values are once, few, many and, for expanded clones, a class.

d_gene | j_gene | abundance | v_gene | CDR3aa | CDR3nt
TRBD1 | TRBJ1-2 | . | TRBV30 | CAWSVISGGPGYTF | TGTGCCTGGAGTGTAATCTCAGGGGGCCCTGGCTACACCTTC
TRBD1 | TRBJ1-2 | . | TRBV14 | CASSPGQNYGYTF | TGTGCCAGCAGCCCGGGACAGAACTATGGCTACACCTTC
TRBD2 | TRBJ2-1 | few | TRBV7-6 | CASSPRGGSYNEQFF | TGTGCCAGCAGCCCCCGCGGGGGTTCCTACAATGAGCAGTTCTTC
. | TRBJ2-7 | few | TRBV18 | CASSLINDQVSYEQYF | TGTGCCAGCTCACTGATAAACGATCAGGTTTCCTACGAGCAGTACTTC
TRBD1 | TRBJ2-1 | . | TRBV5-4 | CASSLASGQGLYNEQFF | TGTGCCAGCAGCTTGGCCTCAGGACAGGGGCTTTACAATGAGCAGTTCTTC
. | TRBJ2-5 | few | TRBV6-1 | CASRRLGTQYF | TGTGCCAGCAGGAGACTAGGGACCCAGTACTTC
. | TRBJ2-7 | many | TRBV7-9 | CASSLAAGGSYEQYF | TGTGCCAGCAGCTTAGCGGCAGGGGGGTCCTACGAGCAGTACTTC
. | TRBJ2-7 | many | TRBV5-1 | CASSLDTSYEQYF | TGCGCCAGCAGCTTGGACACCAGCTACGAGCAGTACTTC
. | TRBJ2-6 | many | TRBV25-1 | CASSEPRGSGANVLTF | TGTGCCAGCAGTGAACCTCGGGGCTCTGGGGCCAACGTCCTGACTTTC
TRBD2 | TRBJ2-1 | . | TRBV6-4 | CASSKSSGGNEQFF | TGTGCCAGCAGTAAGTCTAGCGGGGGCAATGAGCAGTTCTTC
. | TRBJ2-3 | many | TRBV7-9 | CASSLERASTDTQYF | TGTGCCAGCAGCTTAGAAAGAGCAAGCACAGATACGCAGTATTTT